These 12 T cell receptor beta chains were all obtained from the same sample, sequenced in a study of glioma-infiltrating T cells (dated by TCRdb to about 2016). This sample was sequenced with an Illumina MiSeq. TCR alpha and beta CDR3 regions were amplified with the iRepertoire nested amplicon-rescue multiplex PCR (arm-PCR) platform from RNA. Using fastp at Q25 and MiXCR, TCRdb reprocessed the public reads and kept productive beta chains. Under each unique CDR3 protein, matching rows form one entry showing the most common genes and DNA. The sample has about 200,000 distinct CDR3 sequences on record, approximately 30% of them singletons. Together, the top ten hold 20% to 25% of the sample. The source material was glioma tissue, nonneoplastic brain tissue, or PBMCs (not recorded which). The receptors here all came from a human donor with low-grade glioma or glioblastoma, undergoing nonglioma brain surgery, or in good health (not recorded which).

This clonotype has a handful of counts. The rearrangement joins TRBV5-4 to TRBJ2-5, with D unresolved. V was pared by 4 bases and J by 7 bases, with 14 bases between. Germline assignment: CDR1 SGHNT and CDR2 YYREEE (reference sequence). This CDR3 region has 13 residues. The CDR3 region is CASSQTGHPTQYF. CDR3 DNA sequence: TGTGCCAGCAGCCAGACTGGTCATCCGACCCAGTACTTC.

This clonotype has a count of ten or more. The chain carries TRBV19 and TRBJ1-6; TRBD1 aligns across 7 bases. The germline V gene has CDR1 LNHDA and CDR2 SQIVND (reference sequence). The CDR3 spans 14 residues. Germline trimming cut 10 bases from V and 7 bases from J; bases unmatched to any gene: 10. DNA for the CDR3: TGTGCCACCCGATCGACAGGGATAAATTCACCCCTCCACTTT. It specifies CATRSTGINSPLHF.

This clonotype showed up just a few times. This rearrangement joins TRBV9 to TRBJ2-3; 14 bases agree with TRBD2. J gave up 3 bases and V 4 bases, and 4 bases lay outside the gene matches. Per germline, CDR1 SGDLS and CDR2 YYNGEE. CDR3 length equals 16 residues. DNA for the CDR3: TGTGCCAGCAGCCCACGGACTAGCGGGAGGACAGATACGCAGTATTTT. Its translation is CASSPRTSGRTDTQYF.

This clonotype was seen a handful of times. This chain joins TRBV12-3 or TRBV12-4 and TRBJ2-3; 8 positions match TRBD2. CDR3 length equals 16 residues. The V and J ends lost 3 bases and 2 bases, in that order; junction bases with no gene match: 7. CDR3 amino acids: CASSFPRTSTTDTQYF. The CDR3 DNA reads TGTGCCAGCAGTTTCCCCCGGACTAGCACCACAGATACGCAGTATTTT.

This clonotype was seen at least ten times. This rearrangement joins TRBV11-3 to TRBJ2-7; tentatively, D is TRBD2 (5 bases). The CDR3 is 15 amino acids. The V end lost 5 bases, the J end lost 3 bases, and 17 bases lay between the germline ends. The germline CDR1 and CDR2 sequences are SGHNT and YENEEA. The CDR3 here is CASSPYNRAGYEQYF. The CDR3 region has the DNA TGTGCCAGCAGCCCGTACAACCGGGCGGGCTACGAGCAGTACTTC.

The CDR3 region is CASSPGQAPMYQETQYF. CDR3 DNA: TGTGCCAGCTCACCAGGACAGGCCCCAATGTACCAAGAGACCCAGTACTTC. The V call is TRBV18, the J call TRBJ2-5, with TRBD1 matching 7 bases. CDR3 length equals 17 residues. Trimming took 2 bases from V and 0 from J; bases not matched to a gene: 9. Germline lookup yields CDR1 KGHSH and CDR2 LQKENI. The full variable domain, rest sourced from reference TRBV18 and TRBJ2-5, is NAGVMQNPRHLVRRRGQEARLRCSPMKGHSHVYWYRQLPEEGLKFMVYLQKENIIDESGMPKERFSAEFPKEGPSILRIQQVVRGDSAAYFCASSPGQAPMYQETQYFGPGTRLLVL.

A note on this clonotype: A read error may be the cause here, since a much bigger clone is one base away. The V gene is TRBV19, the J gene TRBJ1-2, with D perhaps TRBD1 (6 bases). The CDR3 is made up of 13 amino acids. Germline values: CDR1 LNHDA, CDR2 SQIVND (reference sequence). The CDR3 nucleotides are TGTGCCAGTAGTATCACAGGGCCGTATGGCGACACCTTC. Protein sequence: CASSITGPYGDTF.

This chain joins TRBV12-3 or TRBV12-4 and TRBJ2-1; D unclear. The CDR3 sequence is 13 residues long. The germline V and J ends were trimmed by 1 base and 10 bases, with 11 bases remaining between them. The CDR3 region has the DNA TGTGCCAGCAGTTTAGTGAAGGGTAACGAGCAGTTCTTC. Translated: CASSLVKGNEQFF.

The V gene is TRBV19, the J gene TRBJ2-1, with a weak D call TRBD1 (6 bases). The CDR3 covers 13 residues. Germline V gene data show CDR1 as LNHDA and CDR2 as SQIVND (reference sequence). Trimming shortened V by 3 bases and J by 9 bases, and 12 bases separated the two germline ends. CDR3 nucleotide sequence: TGTGCCAGTAGTATTCTCAGACAGGCTGAGCAGTTCTTC. It is translated as CASSILRQAEQFF.

This clonotype was counted many times. This chain connects TRBV6-1 to TRBJ1-5; tentatively, D is TRBD1 (5 bases). The V gene's germline CDR1 is MNHNS and CDR2 SASEGT. The CDR3 is made up of 15 amino acids. V gave up 5 bases and J gave up 2 bases, with 13 bases separating them. The CDR3 DNA reads TGTGCCAGCAGTTGGGGGAGGCAGGGCAATCAGCCCCAGCATTTT. The encoded protein is CASSWGRQGNQPQHF.

Concerning this clonotype: The junction does not match germline at one end; this may be a read error. The gene calls are TRBV6-2 or TRBV6-3 and TRBJ2-3, with D possibly being TRBD2 (6 bases). This CDR3 is 15 amino acids long. Germline V gene lookup returns CDR1 MNHEY and CDR2 SVGEGT. CDR3 in amino acids: CASSPGSTSIYTQCF. CDR3 bases: TGTGCCAGCAGCCCGGGATCCACTAGCATATATACGCAGTGTTTT.

The CDR3 reads CASSPDQGNYGYTF. CDR3 bases: TGTGCCAGCAGCCCAGACCAGGGAAACTATGGCTACACCTTC. The V gene is TRBV7-8, the J gene TRBJ1-2; D may be TRBD1 (5 bases). This CDR3 has 14 amino acids. Germline CDR1 and CDR2: SGHVS and FQNEAQ. Trimming left V 5 bases short and J 2 bases short, with 12 bases between.